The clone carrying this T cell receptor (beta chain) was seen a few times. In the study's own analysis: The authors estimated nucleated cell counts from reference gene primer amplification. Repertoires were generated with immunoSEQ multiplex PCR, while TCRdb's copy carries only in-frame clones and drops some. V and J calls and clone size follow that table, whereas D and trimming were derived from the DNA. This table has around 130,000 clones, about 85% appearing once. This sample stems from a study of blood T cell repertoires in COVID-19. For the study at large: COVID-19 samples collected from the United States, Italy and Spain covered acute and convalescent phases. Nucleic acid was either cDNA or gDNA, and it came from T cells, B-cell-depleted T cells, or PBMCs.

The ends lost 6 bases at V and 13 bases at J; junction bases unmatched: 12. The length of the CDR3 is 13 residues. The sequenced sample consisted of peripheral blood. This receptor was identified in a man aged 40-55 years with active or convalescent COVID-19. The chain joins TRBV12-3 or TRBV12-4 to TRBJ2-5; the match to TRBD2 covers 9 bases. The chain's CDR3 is CASSSNSGGLLYF. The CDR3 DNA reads TGTGCCAGCAGCTCAAATAGCGGGGGCCTCCTGTACTTC.